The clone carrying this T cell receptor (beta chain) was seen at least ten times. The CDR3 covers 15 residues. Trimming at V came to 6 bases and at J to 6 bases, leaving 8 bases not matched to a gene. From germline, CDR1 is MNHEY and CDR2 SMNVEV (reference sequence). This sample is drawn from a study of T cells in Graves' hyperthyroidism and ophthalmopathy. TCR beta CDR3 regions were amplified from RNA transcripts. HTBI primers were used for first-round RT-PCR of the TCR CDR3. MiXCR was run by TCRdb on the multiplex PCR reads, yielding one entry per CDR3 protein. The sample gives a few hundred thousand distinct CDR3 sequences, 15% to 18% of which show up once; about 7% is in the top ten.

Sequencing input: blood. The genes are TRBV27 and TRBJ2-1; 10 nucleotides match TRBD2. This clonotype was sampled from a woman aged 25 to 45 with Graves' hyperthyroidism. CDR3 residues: CASSLTSGRANEQFF. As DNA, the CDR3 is TGTGCCAGCAGCCTTACCAGCGGGAGGGCCAATGAGCAGTTCTTC.